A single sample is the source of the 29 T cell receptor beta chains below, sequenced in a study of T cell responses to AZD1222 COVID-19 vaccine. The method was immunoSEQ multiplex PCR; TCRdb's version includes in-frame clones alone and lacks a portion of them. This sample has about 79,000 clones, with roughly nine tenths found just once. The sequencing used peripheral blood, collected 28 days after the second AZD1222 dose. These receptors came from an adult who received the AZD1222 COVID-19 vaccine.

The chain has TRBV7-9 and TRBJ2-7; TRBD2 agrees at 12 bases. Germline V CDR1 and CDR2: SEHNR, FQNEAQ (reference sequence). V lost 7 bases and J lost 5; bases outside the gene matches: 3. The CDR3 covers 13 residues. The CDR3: CASTLAGGDEQYF. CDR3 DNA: TGTGCCAGCACGCTAGCGGGAGGGGACGAGCAGTACTTC.

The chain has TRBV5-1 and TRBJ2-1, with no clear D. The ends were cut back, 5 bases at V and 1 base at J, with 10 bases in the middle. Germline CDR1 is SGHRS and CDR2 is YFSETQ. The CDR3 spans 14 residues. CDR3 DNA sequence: TGCGCCAGCAGTTACCTAGGATCCTACAATGAGCAGTTCTTC. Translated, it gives CASSYLGSYNEQFF. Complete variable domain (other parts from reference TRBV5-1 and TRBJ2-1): KAGVTQTPRYLIKTRGQQVTLSCSPISGHRSVSWYQQTPGQGLQFLFEYFSETQRNKGNFPGRFSGRQFSNSRSEMNVSTLELGDSALYLCASSYLGSYNEQFFGPGTRLTVL.

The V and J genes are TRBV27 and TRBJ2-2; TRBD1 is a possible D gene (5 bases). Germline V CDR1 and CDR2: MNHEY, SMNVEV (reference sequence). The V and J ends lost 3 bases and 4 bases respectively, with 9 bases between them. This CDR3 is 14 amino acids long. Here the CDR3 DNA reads TGTGCCAGCAGTTTGGGCAGGGTCACCGGGGAGCTGTTTTTT. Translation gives CASSLGRVTGELFF.

CDR3 bases: TGTGCCAGCAGCCGGAACAGATACACTGGAAACACCATATATTTT. Translated, it gives CASSRNRYTGNTIYF. The chain combines TRBV14 with TRBJ1-3; D uncertain. The CDR3 runs 15 residues. Germline assignment: CDR1 SGHDN and CDR2 FVKESK. Trimming shortened V by 4 bases and J by 2 bases, and 12 bases separated the two germline ends. The full variable domain, rest sourced from reference TRBV14 and TRBJ1-3, is EAGVTQFPSHSVIEKGQTVTLRCDPISGHDNLYWYRRVMGKEIKFLLHFVKESKQDESGMPNNRFLAERTGGTYSTLKVQPAELEDSGVYFCASSRNRYTGNTIYFGEGSWLTVV.

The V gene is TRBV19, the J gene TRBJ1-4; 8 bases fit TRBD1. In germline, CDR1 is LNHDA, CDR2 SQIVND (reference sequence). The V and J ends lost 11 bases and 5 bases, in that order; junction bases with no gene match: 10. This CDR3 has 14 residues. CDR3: CASYRGTGNEKLFF. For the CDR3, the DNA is TGTGCCTCTTACCGAGGGACAGGCAATGAAAAACTGTTTTTT.

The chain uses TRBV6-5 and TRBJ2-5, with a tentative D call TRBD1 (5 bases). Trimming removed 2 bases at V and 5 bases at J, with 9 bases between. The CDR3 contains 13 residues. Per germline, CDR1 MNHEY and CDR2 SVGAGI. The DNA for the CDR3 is TGTGCCAGCAGTTACACCAGGGCTGAGACCCAGTACTTC. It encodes CASSYTRAETQYF.

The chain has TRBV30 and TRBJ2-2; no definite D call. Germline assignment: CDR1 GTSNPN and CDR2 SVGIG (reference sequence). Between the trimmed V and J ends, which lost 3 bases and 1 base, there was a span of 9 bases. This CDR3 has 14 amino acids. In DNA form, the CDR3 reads TGTGCCTGGAGGTCGCCCCTGAACACCGGGGAGCTGTTTTTT. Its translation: CAWRSPLNTGELFF.

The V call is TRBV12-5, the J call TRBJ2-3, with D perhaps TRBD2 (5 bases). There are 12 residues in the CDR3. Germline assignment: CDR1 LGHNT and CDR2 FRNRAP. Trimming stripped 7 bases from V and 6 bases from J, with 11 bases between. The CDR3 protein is CASETTGDTQYF. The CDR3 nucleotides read TGTGCTAGTGAAACTACGGGGGATACGCAGTATTTT. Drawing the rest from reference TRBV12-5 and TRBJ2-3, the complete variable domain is DARVTQTPRHKVTEMGQEVTMRCQPILGHNTVFWYRQTMMQGLELLAYFRNRAPLDDSGMPKDRFSAEMPDATLATLKIQPSEPRDSAVYFCASETTGDTQYFGPGTRLTVL.

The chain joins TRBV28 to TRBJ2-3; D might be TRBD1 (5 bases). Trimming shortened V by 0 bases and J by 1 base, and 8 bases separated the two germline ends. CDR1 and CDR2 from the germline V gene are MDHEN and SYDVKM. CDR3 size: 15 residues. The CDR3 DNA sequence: TGTGCCAGCAGTTTATGGGACACCCGCACAGATACGCAGTATTTT. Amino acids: CASSLWDTRTDTQYF.

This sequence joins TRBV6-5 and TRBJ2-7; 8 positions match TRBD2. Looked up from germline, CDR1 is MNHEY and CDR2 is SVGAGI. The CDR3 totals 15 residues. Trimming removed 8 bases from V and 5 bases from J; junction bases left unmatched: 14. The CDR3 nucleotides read TGTGCCAGCCGCCCCCGGGGGGGGCGTAACGACGAGCAGTACTTC. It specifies CASRPRGGRNDEQYF.

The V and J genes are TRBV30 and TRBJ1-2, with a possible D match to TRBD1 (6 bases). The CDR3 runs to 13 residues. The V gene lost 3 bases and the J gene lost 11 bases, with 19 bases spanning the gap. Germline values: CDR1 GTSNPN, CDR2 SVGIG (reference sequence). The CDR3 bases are TGTGCCTGGAGCACTGGTGGGGGGCGGCGATACACCTTC. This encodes CAWSTGGGRRYTF.

This CDR3 reads CASSQDWAGPRETQYF. CDR3 DNA sequence: TGCGCCAGCAGCCAAGATTGGGCGGGCCCTAGGGAGACCCAGTACTTC. The chain uses TRBV4-3 and TRBJ2-5; a weak D match, TRBD2 (5 bases). The germline CDR1 and CDR2 sequences are LGHNA and YSLEER. CDR3 size: 16 residues. Trimming shortened V by 0 bases and J by 5 bases, and 16 bases separated the two germline ends.

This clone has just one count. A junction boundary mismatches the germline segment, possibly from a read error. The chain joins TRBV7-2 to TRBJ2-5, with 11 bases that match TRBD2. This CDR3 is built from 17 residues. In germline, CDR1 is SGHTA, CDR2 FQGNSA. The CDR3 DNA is TGTGCCAGCCGCTTAAGGATGGGGACTAGCGGTGCAGAGGCCCAGTACTTC. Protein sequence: CASRLRMGTSGAEAQYF.

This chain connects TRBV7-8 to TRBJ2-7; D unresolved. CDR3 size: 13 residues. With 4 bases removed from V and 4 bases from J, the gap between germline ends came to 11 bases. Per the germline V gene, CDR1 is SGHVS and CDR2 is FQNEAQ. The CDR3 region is CASSSGPRYEQYF. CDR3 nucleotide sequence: TGTGCCAGCAGCTCCGGACCGAGATACGAGCAGTACTTC.

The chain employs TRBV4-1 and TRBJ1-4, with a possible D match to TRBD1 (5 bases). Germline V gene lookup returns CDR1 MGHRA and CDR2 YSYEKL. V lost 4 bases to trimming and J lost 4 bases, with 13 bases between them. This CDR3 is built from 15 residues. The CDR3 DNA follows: TGCGCCAGCAGCCTTATACCGGGACGTAATGAAAAACTGTTTTTT. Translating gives CASSLIPGRNEKLFF.

CDR3 region: CASSYGQSSYEQYF. The DNA for the CDR3 is TGTGCCAGCAGTTACGGACAGAGCTCCTACGAGCAGTACTTC. The gene calls are TRBV6-5 and TRBJ2-7; D possibly corresponds to TRBD1 (6 bases). Trimming shortened V by 2 bases and J by 0 bases, and 8 bases separated the two germline ends. The germline V gene encodes CDR1 MNHEY and CDR2 SVGAGI. The CDR3 has 14 amino acids.

CDR3 in amino acids: CASSLGLGAGLHNEQFF. As DNA, the CDR3 is TGTGCCAGCAGCTTGGGCCTTGGGGCGGGCCTACACAATGAGCAGTTCTTC. This chain uses TRBV5-5 with TRBJ2-1; D possibly matches TRBD1 or TRBD2 (5 bases each). Germline CDR1 is SGHKS and CDR2 is YYEKEE (reference sequence). CDR3 length: 17 amino acids. V was pared by 0 bases and J by 5 bases, with 18 bases between. The variable domain in full, with the rest retrieved from reference TRBV5-5 and TRBJ2-1, is DAGVTQSPTHLIKTRGQQVTLRCSPISGHKSVSWYQQVLGQGPQFIFQYYEKEERGRGNFPDRFSARQFPNYSSELNVNALLLGDSALYLCASSLGLGAGLHNEQFFGPGTRLTVL.

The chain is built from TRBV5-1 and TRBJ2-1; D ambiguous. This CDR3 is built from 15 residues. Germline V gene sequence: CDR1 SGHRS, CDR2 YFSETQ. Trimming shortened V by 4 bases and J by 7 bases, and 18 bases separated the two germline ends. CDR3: CASSPRLEPRNEQFF. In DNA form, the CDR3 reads TGCGCCAGCAGCCCCCGACTTGAACCTAGGAATGAGCAGTTCTTC.

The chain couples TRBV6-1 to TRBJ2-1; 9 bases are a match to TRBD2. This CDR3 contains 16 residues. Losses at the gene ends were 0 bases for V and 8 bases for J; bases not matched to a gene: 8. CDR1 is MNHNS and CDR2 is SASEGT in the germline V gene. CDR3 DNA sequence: TGTGCCAGCAGTGAAGCGAAGGTAGCGGGAGAATATGAGCAGTTCTTC. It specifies CASSEAKVAGEYEQFF.

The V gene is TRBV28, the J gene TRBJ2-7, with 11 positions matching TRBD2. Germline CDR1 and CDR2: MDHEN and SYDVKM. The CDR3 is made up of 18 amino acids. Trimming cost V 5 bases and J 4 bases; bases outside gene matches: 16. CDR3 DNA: TGTGCCAGCAGTACCACCCATAGCGGGAGGGCTACATTGTACGAGCAGTACTTC. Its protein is CASSTTHSGRATLYEQYF. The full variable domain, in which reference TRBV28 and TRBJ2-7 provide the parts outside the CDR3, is DVKVTQSSRYLVKRTGEKVFLECVQDMDHENMFWYRQDPGLGLRLIYFSYDVKMKEKGDIPEGYSVSREKKERFSLILESASTNQTSMYLCASSTTHSGRATLYEQYFGPGTRLTVT.

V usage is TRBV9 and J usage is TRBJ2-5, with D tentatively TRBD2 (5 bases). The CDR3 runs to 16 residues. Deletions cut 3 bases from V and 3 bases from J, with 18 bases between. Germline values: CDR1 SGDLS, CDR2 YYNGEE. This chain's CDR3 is CASSGRTDTWEETQYF. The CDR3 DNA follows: TGTGCCAGCAGCGGGAGGACCGATACCTGGGAAGAGACCCAGTACTTC.

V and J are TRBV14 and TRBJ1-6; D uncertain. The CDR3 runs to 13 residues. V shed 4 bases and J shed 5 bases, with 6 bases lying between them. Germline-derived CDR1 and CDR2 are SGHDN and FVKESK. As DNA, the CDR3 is TGTGCCAGCAGCCCAGCACATAATTCACCCCTCCACTTT. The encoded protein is CASSPAHNSPLHF. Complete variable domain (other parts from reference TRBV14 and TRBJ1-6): EAGVTQFPSHSVIEKGQTVTLRCDPISGHDNLYWYRRVMGKEIKFLLHFVKESKQDESGMPNNRFLAERTGGTYSTLKVQPAELEDSGVYFCASSPAHNSPLHFGNGTRLTVT.

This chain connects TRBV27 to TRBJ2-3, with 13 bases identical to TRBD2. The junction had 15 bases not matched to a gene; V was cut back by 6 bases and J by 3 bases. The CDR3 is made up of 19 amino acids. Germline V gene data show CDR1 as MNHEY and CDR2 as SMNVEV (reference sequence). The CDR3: CASRQWGSGLAGVTDTQYF. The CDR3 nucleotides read TGTGCCAGCAGACAATGGGGTTCCGGACTAGCGGGAGTAACAGATACGCAGTATTTT.

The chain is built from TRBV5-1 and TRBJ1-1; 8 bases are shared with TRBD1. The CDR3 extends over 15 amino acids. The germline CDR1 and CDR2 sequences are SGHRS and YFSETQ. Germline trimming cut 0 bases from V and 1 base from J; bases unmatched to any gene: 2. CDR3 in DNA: TGCGCCAGCAGCTTGGGGGACAGGCGGAACACTGAAGCTTTCTTT. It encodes CASSLGDRRNTEAFF.

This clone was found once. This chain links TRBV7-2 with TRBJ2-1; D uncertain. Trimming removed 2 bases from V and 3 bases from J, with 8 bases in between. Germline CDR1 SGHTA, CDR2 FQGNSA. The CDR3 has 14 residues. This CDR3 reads CASSLTSGYNEQFF. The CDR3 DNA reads TGTGCCAGCAGCTTAACGTCTGGCTACAATGAGCAGTTCTTC.

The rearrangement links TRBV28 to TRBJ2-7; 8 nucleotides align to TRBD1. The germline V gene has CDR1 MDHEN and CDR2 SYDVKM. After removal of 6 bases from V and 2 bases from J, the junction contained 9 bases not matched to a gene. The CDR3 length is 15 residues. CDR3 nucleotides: TGTGCCAGCAGCCCAGGGGGCCCTAGTGCCTACGAGCAGTACTTC. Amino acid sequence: CASSPGGPSAYEQYF.

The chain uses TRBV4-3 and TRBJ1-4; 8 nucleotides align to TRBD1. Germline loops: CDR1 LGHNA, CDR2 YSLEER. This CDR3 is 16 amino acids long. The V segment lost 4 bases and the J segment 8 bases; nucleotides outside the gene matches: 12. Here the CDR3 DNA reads TGCGCCAGCAGCCCTACTTTGGGGACAGGAAAAGAAAAACTGTTTTTT. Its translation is CASSPTLGTGKEKLFF.

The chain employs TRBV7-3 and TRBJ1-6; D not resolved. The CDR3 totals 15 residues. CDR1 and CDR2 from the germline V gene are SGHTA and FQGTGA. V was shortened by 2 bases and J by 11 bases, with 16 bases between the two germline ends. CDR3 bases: TGTGCCAGCAGCTTATGGTCACTTAAAGGCACACCCCTCCACTTT. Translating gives CASSLWSLKGTPLHF.

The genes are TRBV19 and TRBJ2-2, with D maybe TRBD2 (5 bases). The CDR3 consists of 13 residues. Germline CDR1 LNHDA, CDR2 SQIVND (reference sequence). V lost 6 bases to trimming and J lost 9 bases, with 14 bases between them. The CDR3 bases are TGTGCCAGTAGCCCCCGGGGTAGCTGGGAGCTGTTTTTT. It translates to CASSPRGSWELFF.